This T cell receptor (beta chain) was recorded in a study of T cell responses to AZD1222 COVID-19 vaccine. Study results and caveats: Donors were mostly white British, more females; clonal diversity possibly underestimated.

CDR1 and CDR2 from the germline V gene are MNHEY and SVGAGI. Germline trimming cut 8 bases from V and 3 bases from J; bases unmatched to any gene: 4. The CDR3 runs to 14 residues. Turning to this clone: As yet, its antigen is unknown.

Some clones are missing from TCRdb's copy, which holds only in-frame ones; the method was immunoSEQ multiplex PCR. In the table there are some 190,000 clones, 80% to 95% of which are singletons. This specimen consisted of peripheral blood, obtained on day 0 of AZD1222 vaccination. The chain combines TRBV6-5 with TRBJ1-5; 10 positions agree with TRBD1. The TCR originated in an adult in good health. CDR3 nucleotides: TGTGCCAGCTCCGGGACAGGGGACAATCAGCCCCAGCATTTT. It specifies CASSGTGDNQPQHF.